The clone carrying this T cell receptor beta chain was picked up one time. The antigen remains unidentified. Stated treatment: roughly 19 received Ad26.COV2.S at low or high dose, single or two shots; about five received placebo; per-sample allocation not given. Day 63 following the first vaccine or placebo injection was when the samples were taken. Assay: immunoSEQ multiplex PCR; the TCRdb copy retains only in-frame clones and omits some. Of roughly 450,000 clones detected, about nine tenths appear once; the ten largest clones hold 10% to 15%. This sample is drawn from a study of Ad26.COV2.S vaccination and SARS-CoV-2 variants. Study in general: The authors gave Ad26.COV2.S intramuscularly, either once or twice 56 days apart. Notes on the study in general: Total responses of T cells may have been underestimated by the analyses of TCR breadth and depth.

The sample in question was peripheral blood, obtained in a trial of Ad26.COV2.S vaccine versus placebo. The TCR sequence derives from a person between 18 and 59 years old who received the Ad26.COV2.S COVID-19 vaccine or a placebo.

The CDR3 loop reads CASSRDPNEKLFF. The CDR3 DNA reads TGTGCCAGCAGCCGGGACCCGAATGAAAAACTGTTTTTT. The chain combines TRBV5-6 with TRBJ1-4; possible D gene TRBD1, 5 bases. Germline V gene data show CDR1 as SGHDT and CDR2 as YYEEEE. Trimming took 4 bases from V and 5 from J, leaving 9 bases between them. The CDR3 spans 13 residues.